A selection of T cell receptor beta chains follows, all from one sample in a study of cytomegalovirus exposure and HLA in healthy donors. TCRdb keeps only in-frame clones here, not all; method: immunoSEQ multiplex PCR. The sample carries fewer than 250,000 clones, 60% to 85% recorded once. Specimen: PBMCs. The receptor source for this set is a woman aged 18-29 years in good health and CMV-seronegative. The CDR3 runs from the conserved cysteine through the conserved F or W.

J gene,V gene,CDR3 protein
TRBJ1-1,TRBV5-1,CASSLNQYTEAFF
TRBJ1-2,TRBV19,CASSITEYGYTF
TRBJ1-4,TRBV2,CASIWGQSNEKLFF
TRBJ1-5,TRBV7-2,CASSSRQGEQPQHF
TRBJ2-1,TRBV11-2,CASSVTSGYSDEQFF
TRBJ1-1,TRBV7-9,CASSLNLTGLRRSTEAFF
TRBJ1-5,TRBV4-1,CASSQGVRVNQPQHF
TRBJ1-6,TRBV28,CASTPPGGRALHF
TRBJ1-4,TRBV27,CASKGRGGDRGTEKLFF
TRBJ1-6,TRBV6-5,CASSRQGDSPLHF
TRBJ2-5,TRBV29-1,CSVEDGGLETQYF
TRBJ2-7,TRBV6-1,CASKTSGSYEQYF
TRBJ2-5,TRBV30,CAWSVDGSFQETQYF
TRBJ2-1,TRBV7-6,CASSLAGTSGGTSSYNEQFF
TRBJ2-7,TRBV7-9,CASSLIGSSYEQYF
TRBJ2-7,TRBV5-1,CASSFSSSYEQYF
TRBJ2-4,TRBV29-1,CSVEDHSHIQYF
TRBJ1-3,TRBV10-3,CAIRADRQTGNTIYF
TRBJ1-1,TRBV7-3,CASSLSAVKAFF
TRBJ1-5,TRBV6-1,CASRDSNQPQHF
TRBJ2-2,TRBV5-4,CASSIDGDGELFF
TRBJ1-6,TRBV7-2,CASSPPTGSSYNSPLHF
TRBJ2-3,TRBV5-1,CASSYDRVTDTQYF
TRBJ2-7,TRBV28,CASRLSGGPSYEQYF
TRBJ2-2,TRBV19,CASSIGGRHIHTGELFF
TRBJ1-1,TRBV5-1,CTSSQRTGAHTEAFF
TRBJ1-2,TRBV5-1,CASSLDPAAGGYTF
TRBJ2-3,TRBV5-1,CASSVQPGTGNTDTQYF
-,TRBV5-1,CASSSRQGRLLYEQYF
TRBJ2-7,TRBV28,CASRLTEGDTGSYEQYF
TRBJ1-1,TRBV5-4,CASSLLTGDLLGGTEAFF
TRBJ1-2,TRBV28,CASTQGSYGYTF
TRBJ1-1,TRBV28,CASLIVAGGTEAFF
TRBJ2-7,TRBV19,CASSIIVWGTAGGEQYF
TRBJ2-1,TRBV5-1,CASSSTGKNEQFF
TRBJ2-5,TRBV14,CASSRHGEQETQYF
TRBJ1-2,TRBV6-6,CASSYAGNYGYTF
TRBJ1-5,TRBV19,CASDWVGTVNQPQHF
TRBJ1-3,TRBV21-1,CASSKQGALDTIYF
TRBJ2-7,TRBV28,CASSLTGGTSYEQYF
TRBJ2-1,TRBV29-1,CSVEQGASGKANEQFF
TRBJ2-3,TRBV29-1,CSVARGRDTQYF
TRBJ2-5,TRBV14,CASSRVKLAIETQYF
TRBJ2-7,TRBV29-1,CSVVVGGSYEQYF
TRBJ2-1,TRBV12-5,CASGLSLRQGRSYNEQFF
TRBJ2-1,TRBV6-1,CASDYSGTEQFF
TRBJ2-7,TRBV30,CAWGGQAYEQYF
TRBJ2-1,TRBV18,CASSPLGHTSNEQFF
TRBJ2-7,TRBV29-1,CSVQLTGGAYEQYF
TRBJ1-2,TRBV5-1,CASSFGGNDGYTF
TRBJ2-3,TRBV4-3,CASSQDSGRTDTQYF
TRBJ2-7,TRBV9,CASSVGSAEQSEQYF
TRBJ2-3,TRBV7-3,CASSLGGASTDTQYF
TRBJ1-1,TRBV28,CASSHRQGGAEAFF
TRBJ1-2,TRBV11-2,CASSLDRTGLLGGYTF
TRBJ2-3,TRBV6-4,CASSRVDTQYF
TRBJ2-7,TRBV5-6,CASSALQGPYSSYEQYF
TRBJ2-7,TRBV19,CASSMAGEYEQYF
TRBJ2-7,TRBV5-6,CASNRGGYEQYF